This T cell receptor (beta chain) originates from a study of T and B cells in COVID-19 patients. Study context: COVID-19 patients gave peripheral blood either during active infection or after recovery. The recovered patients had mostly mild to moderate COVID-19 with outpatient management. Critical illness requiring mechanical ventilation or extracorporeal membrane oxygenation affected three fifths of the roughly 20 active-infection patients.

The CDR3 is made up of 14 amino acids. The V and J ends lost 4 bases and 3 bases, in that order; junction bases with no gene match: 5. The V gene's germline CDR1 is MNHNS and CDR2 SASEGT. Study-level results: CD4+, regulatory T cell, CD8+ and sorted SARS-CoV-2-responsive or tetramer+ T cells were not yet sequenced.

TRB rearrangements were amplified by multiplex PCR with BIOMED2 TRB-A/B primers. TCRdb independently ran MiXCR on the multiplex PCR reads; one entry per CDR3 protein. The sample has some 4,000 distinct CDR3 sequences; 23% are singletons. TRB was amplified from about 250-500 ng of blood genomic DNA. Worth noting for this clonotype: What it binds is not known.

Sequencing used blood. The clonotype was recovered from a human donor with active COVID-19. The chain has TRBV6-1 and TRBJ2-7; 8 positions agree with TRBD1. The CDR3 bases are TGTGCCAGCAGTGTTGGGGACAGGAACTACGAGCAGTACTTC. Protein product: CASSVGDRNYEQYF.